The 28 T cell receptor beta chains listed next were all sequenced from one sample in a study of vaccination and CD4 T cells after COVID-19 (dated 2022 in TCRdb). The sample's treatment or condition label, in plain terms: approximately 11-day PBMC culture with coronavirus spike peptide pools or control peptides (ViraFEST assay). Libraries were prepared through PCR. TCRdb shows the sequencer as Illumina iSeq 100. At the Johns Hopkins FTIC core, DNA from the cultured CD4+ T cells underwent TCR sequencing with the Oncomine TCR Beta short-read assay. Clones were called with MiXCR by TCRdb after fastp trimmed the public reads at Q25, and only in-frame beta chains were retained. Every entry covers one CDR3 protein and lists the most common genes and DNA from its rows. The sample table lists about 16,000 distinct CDR3 sequences, about 45% of them with a count of one. Roughly 8.8% of the sample belongs to the ten largest clones.

These receptors have no known antigen. Input material: CD4+ T cells from blood, cultured in vitro. These receptors were collected from a human donor who had recovered from COVID-19.

The chain employs TRBV7-8 and TRBJ1-1; D remains unclear. The CDR3 spans 17 residues. The V gene lost 5 bases and the J gene lost 1 base, with 20 bases spanning the gap. Germline CDR1 is SGHVS and CDR2 is FQNEAQ. DNA for the CDR3: TGTGCCAGCAGCCCGCCGTGGAGTAGAGACCAGAACACTGAAGCTTTCTTT. As protein: CASSPPWSRDQNTEAFF.

This clonotype was observed a handful of times. The CDR3 loop reads CASSLGDSLSTEAFF. The CDR3 nucleotides are TGTGCCAGCAGCTTAGGGGACAGTTTGAGCACTGAAGCTTTCTTT. The rearrangement links TRBV7-9 to TRBJ1-1; 7 bases align to TRBD1. CDR3 size: 15 residues. Germline values: CDR1 SEHNR, CDR2 FQNEAQ (reference sequence). V shed 1 base and J 4 bases; nucleotides not matched to a gene: 6.

The chain has TRBV29-1 and TRBJ1-1; D is unclear. The CDR3 loop spans 13 amino acids. Germline V lookup: CDR1 SQVTM, CDR2 ANQGSEA. Trimming stripped 0 bases from V and 6 bases from J, with 11 bases between. This CDR3 reads CSVEDRRTPEAFF. CDR3 nucleotide sequence: TGCAGCGTTGAAGACAGGAGAACCCCTGAAGCTTTCTTT. The complete variable domain, with remaining parts taken from reference TRBV29-1 and TRBJ1-1, reads SAVISQKPSRDICQRGTSLTIQCQVDSQVTMMFWYRQQPGQSLTLIATANQGSEATYESGFVIDKFPISRPNLTFSTLTVSNMSPEDSSIYLCSVEDRRTPEAFFGQGTRLTVV.

The chain links TRBV27 to TRBJ2-5; TRBD1 is a possible D gene (6 bases). V was shortened by 5 bases and J by 5 bases, with 12 bases between the two germline ends. Germline loops: CDR1 MNHEY, CDR2 SMNVEV (reference sequence). This CDR3 contains 13 residues. This chain's CDR3 is CASSAQGWETQYF. As DNA, the CDR3 is TGTGCCAGCAGTGCACAGGGCTGGGAGACCCAGTACTTC.

The chain employs TRBV20-1 and TRBJ2-1; D call uncertain. Germline values: CDR1 DFQATT, CDR2 SNEGSKA (reference sequence). The CDR3 is 14 residues long. With 0 bases removed from V and 4 bases from J, the gap between germline ends came to 10 bases. The CDR3, as DNA: TGCAGTGCTAGAGATTTTGCAGTTTACAATGAGCAGTTCTTC. Amino acids: CSARDFAVYNEQFF.

This clonotype was observed a handful of times. V usage is TRBV6-1 and J usage is TRBJ1-5; unclear D gene. CDR1 and CDR2 (germline): MNHNS, SASEGT. V was shortened by 7 bases and J by 0 bases, with 10 bases between the two germline ends. CDR3 length equals 14 residues. CDR3 in amino acids: CASNFGSSNQPQHF. The CDR3 DNA is TGTGCCAGCAATTTCGGCAGTAGCAATCAGCCCCAGCATTTT.

CDR3 bases: TGTGCCAGCAGTCCAAGGACGGCTGGGGGAAACACCATATATTTT. It yields the protein CASSPRTAGGNTIYF. V and J are TRBV28 and TRBJ1-3, with no clear D. The V and J ends lost 5 bases and 4 bases respectively, with 15 bases between them. CDR3 size: 15 residues. In germline, CDR1 is MDHEN, CDR2 SYDVKM.

This clonotype has only a few counts. The rearrangement links TRBV2 to TRBJ1-2; no clear D. CDR3 size: 16 residues. CDR1 SNHLY and CDR2 FYNNEI come from the germline V gene. Trimming pared 8 bases from V and 0 bases from J, leaving 19 bases between. The DNA for the CDR3 is TGTGCCAGCGACTCAGGAACCCACCAAACTAACTATGGCTACACCTTC. It translates to CASDSGTHQTNYGYTF. Full variable domain (missing parts from reference TRBV2 and TRBJ1-2): EPEVTQTPSHQVTQMGQEVILRCVPISNHLYFYWYRQILGQKVEFLVSFYNNEISEKSEIFDDQFSVERPDGSNFTLKIRSTKLEDSAMYFCASDSGTHQTNYGYTFGSGTRLTVV.

This clonotype was picked up a small number of times. The chain uses TRBV6-1 and TRBJ1-1, with D possibly being TRBD1 (6 bases). The germline V gene has CDR1 MNHNS and CDR2 SASEGT. The CDR3 contains 13 residues. V shed 7 bases and J shed 9 bases, with 18 bases lying between them. In DNA form, the CDR3 reads TGTGCCAGCACCCCCCGGGGGGGCAGGCAAGCTTTCTTT. It yields the protein CASTPRGGRQAFF.

The chain recombines TRBV18 with TRBJ2-3, with 7 bases that match TRBD2. The CDR3 totals 14 residues. Unmatched junction bases numbered 6, after V lost 3 bases and J lost 6 bases. CDR1 is KGHSH, CDR2 LQKENI, per germline. For the CDR3, the DNA is TGTGCCAGCTCACCGGCCTTTAGCGGGGATACGCAGTATTTT. Its translation is CASSPAFSGDTQYF.

This clonotype was seen a handful of times. The chain uses TRBV24-1 and TRBJ2-3; D not resolved. The CDR3 spans 16 residues. Per germline, CDR1 KGHDR and CDR2 SFDVKD. The germline V and J ends were trimmed by 3 bases and 0 bases, with 12 bases remaining between them. CDR3 protein: CATSDQLVESTDTQYF. CDR3 DNA sequence: TGTGCCACCAGTGATCAGCTTGTGGAGAGCACAGATACGCAGTATTTT.

This clonotype was detected a few times. This rearrangement joins TRBV7-3 to TRBJ2-3; the D gene is possibly TRBD2 (5 bases). V was shortened by 2 bases and J by 2 bases, with 11 bases between the two germline ends. The CDR3 covers 15 residues. From germline, CDR1 is SGHTA and CDR2 FQGTGA. CDR3 residues: CASSLGVGDTDTQYF. The CDR3 coding sequence is TGTGCCAGCAGCTTAGGAGTCGGGGACACAGATACGCAGTATTTT.

This clonotype turned up a few times. This chain connects TRBV30 to TRBJ2-1, with TRBD2 matching 9 bases. Germline loops: CDR1 GTSNPN, CDR2 SVGIG (reference sequence). This CDR3 has 16 amino acids. The trim removed 1 base at V and 0 bases at J, leaving 4 bases unmatched. The CDR3 region is CAWSALSGSSYNEQFF. Here the CDR3 DNA reads TGTGCCTGGAGTGCCCTTAGCGGGAGCTCCTACAATGAGCAGTTCTTC.

V gene TRBV5-4 combines with J gene TRBJ2-1, with TRBD2 matching over 12 bases. The CDR3 has 17 residues. From germline, CDR1 is SGHNT and CDR2 YYREEE (reference sequence). The V segment lost 4 bases and the J segment 5 bases; nucleotides outside the gene matches: 10. CDR3 DNA sequence: TGTGCCAGCAGCCGTGGGGACCTAGCGGGGGGGAACAATGAGCAGTTCTTC. Translating gives CASSRGDLAGGNNEQFF.

The chain recombines TRBV6-1 with TRBJ2-1, with TRBD2 matching 7 bases. Germline V gene lookup returns CDR1 MNHNS and CDR2 SASEGT. The junction had 10 bases not matched to a gene; V was cut back by 6 bases and J by 5 bases. CDR3 length: 15 amino acids. CDR3 in amino acids: CASRLGGLKHNEQFF. CDR3 sequence (DNA): TGTGCCAGCAGGCTGGGGGGGTTGAAGCACAATGAGCAGTTCTTC.

The J gene is TRBJ1-1, the V gene TRBV15, with D maybe TRBD1 (5 bases). The CDR3 is 17 residues long. The V and J ends lost 1 base and 0 bases respectively, with 15 bases between them. Germline-derived CDR1 and CDR2 are LNHNV and YYDKDF (reference sequence). This chain's CDR3 is CATSRAGGRRMNTEAFF. As DNA, the CDR3 is TGTGCCACCAGCAGAGCCGGGGGGAGGAGAATGAACACTGAAGCTTTCTTT.

V gene TRBV11-3 combines with J gene TRBJ2-2; 7 bases agree with TRBD1. The germline V gene encodes CDR1 SGHNT and CDR2 YENEEA. This CDR3 comprises 15 residues. With 5 bases clipped from V and 6 bases from J, the junction kept 9 bases outside the gene matches. The CDR3 DNA follows: TGTGCCAGCAGCCGCAGGGGGAGCGGAGCCGGGGAGCTGTTTTTT. Its translation is CASSRRGSGAGELFF.

The V gene is TRBV19, the J gene TRBJ1-6; 7 bases map to TRBD1. Losses at the gene ends were 6 bases for V and 9 bases for J; bases not matched to a gene: 5. The CDR3 runs to 13 residues. CDR1 and CDR2 from the germline V gene are LNHDA and SQIVND (reference sequence). Here the CDR3 reads CASRNDRVSPLHF. CDR3 nucleotides: TGTGCCAGTAGGAACGACAGGGTTTCACCCCTCCACTTT.

This clonotype has a handful of counts. V and J are TRBV20-1 and TRBJ1-6, with D possibly TRBD1 on 5 matching bases. This CDR3 has 16 amino acids. Looked up from germline, CDR1 is DFQATT and CDR2 is SNEGSKA (reference sequence). V shed 0 bases and J shed 1 base, with 10 bases lying between them. Written as DNA, the CDR3 is TGCAGTGCTAGAGATAGGAGGGGTTCCTATAATTCACCCCTCCACTTT. This encodes CSARDRRGSYNSPLHF.

This clonotype occurred a few times. Written as DNA, the CDR3 is TGTGCCACCAGCGCCGGGACAGGGTCCACAGATACGCAGTATTTT. Translation gives CATSAGTGSTDTQYF. This rearrangement joins TRBV15 to TRBJ2-3; 9 bases match TRBD1. The CDR3 is 15 amino acids. Germline V lookup: CDR1 LNHNV, CDR2 YYDKDF (reference sequence). Trimming at V came to 5 bases and at J to 2 bases, leaving 5 bases not matched to a gene.

This clonotype was detected only a few times. The chain carries TRBV6-4 and TRBJ1-2, with 10 bases identical to TRBD1. The CDR3 runs 17 residues. V was pared by 3 bases and J by 0 bases, with 7 bases of the junction left unmatched. Germline V lookup: CDR1 MRHNA, CDR2 SNTAGT. The CDR3 here is CASSETGTGVANYGYTF. The CDR3 DNA sequence: TGTGCCAGCAGTGAAACCGGGACAGGGGTCGCTAACTATGGCTACACCTTC.

The chain carries TRBV20-1 and TRBJ2-1, with D possibly being TRBD2 (6 bases). V shed 2 bases and J shed 2 bases, with 16 bases lying between them. CDR1 and CDR2 from the germline V gene are DFQATT and SNEGSKA (reference sequence). There are 16 residues in the CDR3. The CDR3 nucleotides are TGCAGTGCTAGATCGCCGGGACTTACCCCCTACAATGAGCAGTTCTTC. This encodes CSARSPGLTPYNEQFF.

This chain links TRBV7-2 with TRBJ1-3; D is possibly TRBD1 (5 bases). The germline V and J ends were trimmed by 2 bases and 2 bases, with 10 bases remaining between them. Per germline, CDR1 SGHTA and CDR2 FQGNSA. This CDR3 is 15 amino acids long. The CDR3 reads CASSLQGSPGNTIYF. In nucleotides, the CDR3 is TGTGCCAGCAGCTTACAGGGCTCCCCTGGAAACACCATATATTTT.

The V gene is TRBV29-1, the J gene TRBJ1-2, with D tentatively TRBD1 (6 bases). Trimming took off 4 bases at V and 2 bases at J, with 8 bases between the two ends. Germline V gene data show CDR1 as SQVTM and CDR2 as ANQGSEA. The CDR3 contains 12 residues. CDR3 residues: CSVAQGNYGYTF. CDR3 DNA: TGCAGCGTTGCACAGGGAAACTATGGCTACACCTTC.

This clonotype is deemed hyperexpanded. The chain uses TRBV24-1 and TRBJ1-1, with D uncertain. The CDR3 runs to 16 residues. V dropped 4 bases and J dropped 4 bases, with 18 bases sitting between them. Looked up from germline, CDR1 is KGHDR and CDR2 is SFDVKD. CDR3 bases: TGTGCCACCAGTGACCCGGCCTCACCCTCAGGCACTGAAGCTTTCTTT. Protein sequence: CATSDPASPSGTEAFF.

V and J are TRBV24-1 and TRBJ2-2; D tentatively reads TRBD1 or TRBD2 (5 bases each). V lost 5 bases and J 6 bases, leaving 9 bases between the germline ends. Germline CDR1 reads KGHDR; CDR2 reads SFDVKD. The CDR3 covers 13 residues. The CDR3 coding sequence is TGTGCCACCAGTGGAGGGGCCGCCGGGGAGCTGTTTTTT. Residues: CATSGGAAGELFF.

This clonotype was counted between two and nine times. The genes are TRBV20-1 and TRBJ1-5; no clear D. CDR3 size: 14 residues. V was shortened by 2 bases and J by 5 bases, with 13 bases between the two germline ends. The germline V gene has CDR1 DFQATT and CDR2 SNEGSKA (reference sequence). CDR3: CSARREGGDQPQHF. The DNA for the CDR3 is TGCAGTGCTAGACGGGAGGGCGGAGATCAGCCCCAGCATTTT.

The rearrangement links TRBV27 to TRBJ2-5, with 11 bases identical to TRBD1. This CDR3 comprises 15 residues. The J segment lost 4 bases and the V segment lost 5 bases, leaving 6 bases of the junction unmatched. Germline CDR1 MNHEY, CDR2 SMNVEV (reference sequence). CDR3 region: CASSGGTGGGETQYF. As DNA, the CDR3 is TGTGCCAGCAGTGGCGGGACAGGGGGAGGAGAGACCCAGTACTTC.